This T cell receptor beta chain was recorded in a study of T cells after posttransplantation cyclophosphamide. Whole-study findings and limits: Skin or GI-infiltrating T cells shared few TRB sequences with blood. TRB clonality was highly associated with recipient CMV seropositivity and reactivation. Later blood repertoires were often dominated by clones from the donor CD8+ memory compartment.

About this clone itself: What it binds is unknown.

Germline lookup yields CDR1 SGHVS and CDR2 FNYEAQ. Trimming shortened V by 2 bases and J by 6 bases, and 13 bases separated the two germline ends. This CDR3 region has 14 residues. Only in-frame clones appear in the TCRdb table, and some are missing; sequencing was by immunoSEQ multiplex PCR. Seen here are about 28,000 clones, 86% observed once, and the top ten hold 2.5% to 4%. The rearrangement links TRBV7-6 to TRBJ1-1; TRBD1 might be the D (5 bases). The clonotype was recovered from a man aged 50 to 59. Material: PBMCs. This chain's CDR3 is CASSLNDAGSEAFF. The CDR3 nucleotides are TGTGCCAGCAGCTTAAACGATGCAGGGTCTGAAGCTTTCTTT.